The 27 T cell receptor beta chains below all came from one sample that was sequenced in a study of CD8+ T cells in alopecia areata. Cells that came from pooled cutaneous lymph nodes were sorted using CD4, CD8alpha, NKG2D, NKG2ACE and other markers. RNA was extracted and reverse transcribed into cDNA as the sequencing template. Assay: immunoSEQ multiplex PCR; the TCRdb copy retains only in-frame clones and omits some. This sample comprises about 270,000 clones, none seen once only. Sequenced input: CD4+ T cells sorted from a lymph node. All receptors come from a C3H/HeJ mouse with alopecia areata. The strain bears MHC haplotype H2-k.

Points on this clone: Mouse gene names apply. The sequence runs out 3 residues before the end of the CDR3; the remainder is reconstructed from the germline J gene. Other DNA sequences in this sample translate to the same CDR3. This chain connects TRBV13-3 to TRBJ1-6, with 8 bases that match TRBD1. TRBJ1-6 is treated as an ORF (open reading frame) with a function not yet certain. Germline V gene data show CDR1 as NNHDY and CDR2 as SYVADS. Losses at the gene ends were 1 base for V and 4 bases for J; bases not matched to a gene: 1. This CDR3 has 15 residues. This CDR3 reads CASSDTGGYNSPLYF. Incomplete CDR3 DNA: TGTGCCAGCAGTGATACAGGGGGGTATAATTCGCCC.

A few counts support this clone. All gene names here are mouse names. The CDR3 is cut off 4 residues early in the read; its end comes from the germline J gene. V usage is TRBV13-1 and J usage is TRBJ2-2, with a tentative D call TRBD2 (5 bases). This CDR3 spans 16 amino acids. CDR1 is NSHNY and CDR2 is SYGAGN in the germline V gene. Trimming took 0 bases from V and 0 from J, leaving 9 bases between them. The DNA read from the CDR3 is TGTGCCAGCAGTGATGCTGGGCCTACAAACACCGGG. It is translated as CASSDAGPTNTG. The whole CDR3 sequence reads CASSDAGPTNTGQLYF.

There are a few counts of this clone. Here the gene names and germline are mouse. The CDR3 sequence is CTCSGQGARQDTQYF. The DNA read from the CDR3 is TGCACCTGCAGTGGGCAGGGGGCTAGGCAAGAC. This chain connects TRBV1 to TRBJ2-5; 8 bases match TRBD1. The CDR3 end falls 4 residues outside the read, so it is completed with the germline J gene. Germline V gene lookup returns CDR1 NSQYPW and CDR2 LRSPGD (reference sequence). CDR3 length: 15 residues. The V segment lost 4 bases and the J segment 3 bases; nucleotides outside the gene matches: 6.

This clone has just a few counts. Gene names are mouse gene names. With the read ending 4 residues before the CDR3 end, the germline J gene is used to fill in that end. Other nucleotide sequences from this sample produce the same CDR3. The genes are TRBV5 and TRBJ2-2, with a possible D match to TRBD1 (6 bases). The germline CDR1 and CDR2 sequences are LGHNA and YNLKQL (reference sequence). V was shortened by 4 bases and J by 1 base, with 7 bases between the two germline ends. The CDR3 spans 14 residues. The CDR3 bases that were read are TGTGCCAGCAGCCCGGGACAAAACACCGGG. Amino acids: CASSPGQNTG. The whole CDR3 sequence is CASSPGQNTGQLYF.

This clone came up a few times. Germline and genes: mouse. The read is 4 residues too short to cover the CDR3 end, so that end is filled in from the germline J gene. V usage is TRBV19 and J usage is TRBJ2-7, with D hard to call. Looked up from germline, CDR1 is FNHDT and CDR2 is SITEND (reference sequence). This CDR3 is built from 12 residues. CDR3 protein: CASSPPRYEQYF. The sequenced CDR3 bases are TGTGCCAGCAGTCCGCCCAGATAT. The full variable domain, in which reference TRBV19 and TRBJ2-7 provide the parts outside the CDR3, is GGIITQTPKFLIGQEGQKLTLKCQQNFNHDTMYWYRQDSGKGLRLIYYSITENDLQKGDLSEGYDASREKKSSFSLTVTSAQKNEMAVFLCASSPPRYEQYFGPGTRLTVL.

A note on this clone: The genes are named according to mouse. The read gets to within 4 residues of the CDR3 end, and the germline J gene fills in the rest. The rearrangement uses TRBV5 and TRBJ2-3, with 10 bases aligning to TRBD2. This CDR3 has 18 residues. Germline CDR1 LGHNA, CDR2 YNLKQL (reference sequence). J lost 0 bases, V lost 0 bases, and 6 bases had no gene match. Incomplete CDR3 DNA: TGTGCCAGCAGCCAAGATATGGGACTGGGGCCTAGTGCAGAA. The encoded protein is CASSQDMGLGPSAE. The complete CDR3 reads CASSQDMGLGPSAETLYF.

This clone has a handful of counts. Genes and germline are mouse. Sequencing ends 4 residues short of the CDR3 end; the germline J gene provides the rest. The chain has TRBV19 and TRBJ2-4; 8 bases agree with TRBD1. This CDR3 has 14 residues. Per the germline V gene, CDR1 is FNHDT and CDR2 is SITEND (reference sequence). The CDR3 protein is CASSITRGRNTLYF. The DNA read from the CDR3 is TGTGCCAGCAGTATAACCAGGGGGCGAAAC.

This clone came up a few times. Mouse gene names and germline throughout. The read ends 4 residues early relative to the CDR3; the germline J gene fills the gap. The chain carries TRBV13-1 and TRBJ1-1, with 7 positions matching TRBD1. Germline CDR1 and CDR2: NSHNY and SYGAGN. This CDR3 region has 14 residues. The ends lost 5 bases at V and 1 base at J; junction bases unmatched: 5. CDR3 loop: CASRAGTVNTEVFF. CDR3 DNA (partial): TGTGCCAGCAGGGCCGGGACAGTAAACACA.

This clone was detected only a few times. The gene symbols are mouse symbols. The read finishes 4 residues shy of the CDR3 end, and the germline J gene is used to complete it. This chain uses TRBV5 with TRBJ2-1, with TRBD2 matching 8 bases. This CDR3 region has 15 residues. Germline V gene data show CDR1 as LGHNA and CDR2 as YNLKQL (reference sequence). The V segment lost 1 base and the J segment 4 bases; nucleotides outside the gene matches: 3. The CDR3 spells CASSQVRDWYAEQFF. CDR3 bases read: TGTGCCAGCAGCCAAGTCCGGGACTGGTATGCT.

There are a few counts of this clone. The genes and germline here are from mouse. The read falls 4 residues short of the CDR3 end, and the missing part is taken from the germline J gene. The chain links TRBV5 to TRBJ2-5, with TRBD2 identical over 10 bases. The CDR3 totals 17 residues. The junction had 4 bases not matched to a gene; V was cut back by 0 bases and J by 1 base. Germline V CDR1 and CDR2: LGHNA, YNLKQL (reference sequence). CDR3 sequence reads: CASSQDRWGGDQDTQYF. CDR3 DNA (partial): TGTGCCAGCAGCCAAGATCGCTGGGGGGGCGACCAAGAC.

With respect to this clone: Gene names are the mouse ones. The missing CDR3 end, 4 residues past where the read stops, is filled in from the germline J gene. The gene calls are TRBV13-1 and TRBJ2-1, with TRBD2 identical over 9 bases. CDR3 size: 16 residues. Germline-derived CDR1 and CDR2 are NSHNY and SYGAGN. V gave up 0 bases and J gave up 1 base; unmatched junction bases: 2. The CDR3 reads CASSDADWGNYAEQFF. The DNA read from the CDR3 is TGTGCCAGCAGTGATGCAGACTGGGGGAACTATGCT.

This clone was seen a handful of times. Genes here carry mouse names. The read comes to an end 4 residues before the CDR3 does, leaving the germline J gene to fill in the end. The V and J genes are TRBV19 and TRBJ1-1; 10 nucleotides agree with TRBD1. Losses at the gene ends were 4 bases for V and 3 bases for J; bases not matched to a gene: 6. The germline V gene encodes CDR1 FNHDT and CDR2 SITEND (reference sequence). CDR3 length equals 15 residues. CDR3 DNA (partial): TGTGCCAGCAGTTTACCGGGACAGGGGTACACA. Its protein product is CASSLPGQGYT. The full CDR3 protein reads CASSLPGQGYTEVFF.

In regard to this clone: Gene names are the mouse ones. The read ends 4 residues shy of where the CDR3 ends; the end is completed using the germline J gene. This CDR3 is also generated by other DNA sequences in the sample. This chain joins TRBV13-1 and TRBJ2-2; TRBD1 matches at 7 bases. CDR3 length equals 15 residues. V lost 3 bases and J lost 0; bases outside the gene matches: 2. Germline-derived CDR1 and CDR2 are NSHNY and SYGAGN. The sequenced part of the CDR3 DNA is TGTGCCAGCAGTGCCACAGGGGCAAACACCGGG. This translates into CASSATGANTG. In full, the CDR3 is CASSATGANTGQLYF.

This clone was counted between two and nine times. A single base separates this from a much larger clone, so it may be a read error. The gene names here belong to mouse. The read is 4 residues too short to cover the CDR3 end, so that end is filled in from the germline J gene. This chain links TRBV29 with TRBJ1-1; tentatively, D is TRBD1 (6 bases). Germline CDR1 reads MSHET; CDR2 reads SYDVDS. CDR3 length: 12 residues. V lost 5 bases, J lost 4 bases, and 8 bases lay in between. The CDR3 here is CASSPQGTEVFF. The sequenced CDR3 bases are TGTGCTAGCAGTCCACAGGGCACA.

This clone was observed a handful of times. Gene names follow the mouse nomenclature. Read data end 4 residues before the CDR3 end; the end is taken from the germline J gene. This chain uses TRBV31 with TRBJ2-1; 8 bases are shared with TRBD2. Per the germline V gene, CDR1 is GKSSPN and CDR2 is SITVG. This CDR3 is 15 amino acids long. V trimming: 0 bases; J trimming: 6 bases; junction bases outside the gene matches: 7. The DNA read from the CDR3 is TGTGCCTGGAGTCTAGGGGGGGGGCAGGGTGCT. This codes for CAWSLGGGQGA. The whole CDR3 protein is CAWSLGGGQGAEQFF.

This clone was counted only a few times. The gene names here belong to mouse. The sequence runs out 4 residues before the end of the CDR3; the remainder is reconstructed from the germline J gene. This chain links TRBV13-1 with TRBJ2-3, with 8 bases that match TRBD2. Per the germline V gene, CDR1 is NSHNY and CDR2 is SYGAGN. Trimming cost V 4 bases and J 0 bases; bases outside gene matches: 4. This CDR3 is built from 15 residues. CDR3 DNA (partial): TGTGCCAGCAGTCTTTGGGGGGGGAGTGCAGAA. This gives the protein CASSLWGGSAE. The entire CDR3 reads CASSLWGGSAETLYF.

About this clone: Any gene name here is a mouse gene name. The read falls 4 residues short of the CDR3 end, and the missing part is taken from the germline J gene. In the same sample, other DNA sequences code for this CDR3. The chain employs TRBV31 and TRBJ2-2; the match to TRBD2 covers 12 bases. V lost 0 bases, J lost 3 bases, and 2 bases stayed unmatched. The germline V gene encodes CDR1 GKSSPN and CDR2 SITVG. There are 16 residues in the CDR3. The CDR3 sequence: CAWSLRDWGDTGQLYF. The sequenced part of the CDR3 DNA is TGTGCCTGGAGTCTCCGGGACTGGGGGGACACCGGG.

On this clone itself: Mouse germline and gene names are used. Sequencing ends 4 residues short of the CDR3 end; the germline J gene provides the rest. This chain joins TRBV13-3 and TRBJ2-7; no reliable D call. The germline gives CDR1 NNHDY, CDR2 SYVADS. The CDR3 loop spans 14 amino acids. V was cut by 1 base and J by 3 bases, with 11 bases left in between. The CDR3 reads CASSDKTRFYEQYF. The CDR3 bases that were read are TGTGCCAGCAGTGATAAGACAAGATTCTAT.

This clone was seen many times. All gene names here are mouse names. The read ends 4 residues shy of where the CDR3 ends; the end is completed using the germline J gene. This sequence joins TRBV5 and TRBJ2-1, with 7 bases matching TRBD1. J lost 2 bases, V lost 11 bases, and 6 bases had no gene match. The germline gives CDR1 LGHNA, CDR2 YNLKQL (reference sequence). This CDR3 has 13 residues. The CDR3 DNA, read in part, is TGTGCCGCAAGAGGGACAGACTATGCT. It translates to CAARGTDYA. The whole CDR3 is CAARGTDYAEQFF.

This clone was detected a few times. A read error may explain this, as a much larger clone is one base away. Genes and germline come from the mouse. The observed sequence ends 4 residues before the CDR3 terminus, with the missing tail filled in from the germline J gene. This chain uses TRBV5 with TRBJ2-1, with TRBD2 as a possible D gene (6 bases). The CDR3 sequence is 13 residues long. The germline V gene encodes CDR1 LGHNA and CDR2 YNLKQL (reference sequence). Trimming took off 4 bases at V and 3 bases at J, with 7 bases between the two ends. Partial CDR3 DNA: TGTGCCAGCAGCCGGGACTTCTATGCT. Translated, it gives CASSRDFYA. The whole CDR3 reads CASSRDFYAEQFF.

This clone was counted only a few times. Gene labels here are mouse ones. The observed sequence ends 4 residues before the CDR3 terminus, with the missing tail filled in from the germline J gene. J is TRBJ2-1 and V is TRBV13-1, with D tentatively TRBD2 (7 bases). CDR3 length equals 15 residues. CDR1 and CDR2 (germline): NSHNY, SYGAGN. The CDR3 reads CASSDARGAGAEQFF. The sequenced CDR3 bases are TGTGCCAGCAGTGATGCAAGGGGGGCTGGGGCT.

This clone was observed a handful of times. The gene symbols are mouse symbols. The CDR3 end is not reached by the read, which stops 4 residues before it; the germline J gene fills it in. The V gene is TRBV13-1, the J gene TRBJ2-7; TRBD2 agrees at 8 bases. The CDR3 totals 14 residues. Germline V gene sequence: CDR1 NSHNY, CDR2 SYGAGN. The part of the CDR3 DNA that was read is TGTGCCAGCAGATCCGGGGGGGCGCAAGAT. Translation: CASRSGGAQD. The whole CDR3 reads CASRSGGAQDEQYF.

About this clone itself: Genes and germline come from the mouse. The CDR3 is cut off 4 residues early in the read; its end comes from the germline J gene. The sample contains more than one DNA sequence encoding this CDR3. The rearrangement uses TRBV14 and TRBJ2-3, with a possible D match to TRBD1 (5 bases). V was clipped by 2 bases and J by 0 bases, with 7 bases between them. CDR3 length equals 14 residues. Germline CDR1 and CDR2: SGHDT and FRDEAV. CDR3 loop: CASSLDNSAETLYF. CDR3 bases read: TGTGCCAGCAGTTTGGACAATAGTGCAGAA.

As for this clone: Gene labels here are mouse ones. Coverage ceases 4 residues before the CDR3 finishes, and the germline J gene fills in the end. The V gene is TRBV5, the J gene TRBJ2-3; tentatively, D is TRBD1 (5 bases). V was trimmed by 4 bases and J by 0 bases, leaving 11 bases between them. Germline CDR1 reads LGHNA; CDR2 reads YNLKQL (reference sequence). This CDR3 is 15 amino acids long. The CDR3 region is CASSLLTASAETLYF. Partial CDR3 DNA: TGTGCCAGCAGCCTCTTGACAGCTAGTGCAGAA.

Remarks on this clone: Mouse gene names and germline throughout. The read terminates 4 residues ahead of where the CDR3 ends, so the germline J gene completes it. This chain links TRBV14 with TRBJ2-1; 9 bases are shared with TRBD1. The V segment lost 7 bases and the J segment 1 base; nucleotides outside the gene matches: 0. Germline V gene sequence: CDR1 SGHDT, CDR2 FRDEAV. This CDR3 has 13 residues. The DNA read from the CDR3 is TGTGCCAGCGGGACAGGGAACTATGCT. Translation gives CASGTGNYA. From start to end, the CDR3 is CASGTGNYAEQFF.

With regard to this clone: The genes and germline here are from mouse. The CDR3 goes on 4 residues after the read ends, and that part is filled in from the germline J gene. The rearrangement links TRBV13-2 to TRBJ2-5; a weak D match, TRBD2 (6 bases). V was trimmed by 3 bases and J by 1 base, leaving 6 bases between them. The CDR3 covers 13 residues. CDR1 is NNHNN, CDR2 SYGAGS, per germline (reference sequence). The covered CDR3 bases are TGTGCCAGCGGTGGGGGGGACCAAGAC. It yields the protein CASGGGDQD. In full, the CDR3 reads CASGGGDQDTQYF.

This clone was counted between two and nine times. Mouse germline and gene names are used. Read sequence stops 4 residues before the CDR3 end, and the germline J gene provides the missing end. The V call is TRBV19, the J call TRBJ2-1, with TRBD2 matching 10 bases. CDR3 length: 13 residues. V lost 7 bases, J lost 6 bases, and 4 bases stayed unmatched. Germline CDR1 FNHDT, CDR2 SITEND (reference sequence). The CDR3 region is CASEAGGAAEQFF. The covered CDR3 bases are TGTGCCAGCGAGGCTGGGGGGGCTGCT.